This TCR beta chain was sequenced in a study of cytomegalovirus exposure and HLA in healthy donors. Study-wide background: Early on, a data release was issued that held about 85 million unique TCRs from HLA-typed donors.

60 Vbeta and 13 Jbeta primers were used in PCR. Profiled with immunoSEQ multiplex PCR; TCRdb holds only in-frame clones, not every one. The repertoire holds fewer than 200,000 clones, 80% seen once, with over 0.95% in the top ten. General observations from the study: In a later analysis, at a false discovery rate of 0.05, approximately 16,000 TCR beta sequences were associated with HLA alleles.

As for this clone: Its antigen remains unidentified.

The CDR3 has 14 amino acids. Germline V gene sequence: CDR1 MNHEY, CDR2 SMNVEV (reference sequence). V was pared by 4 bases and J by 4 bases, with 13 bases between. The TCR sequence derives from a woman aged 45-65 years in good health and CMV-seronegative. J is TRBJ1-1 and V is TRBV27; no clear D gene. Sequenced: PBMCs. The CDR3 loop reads CASSSTVGSTEAFF. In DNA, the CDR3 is TGTGCCAGCAGTTCGACGGTGGGGAGCACTGAAGCTTTCTTT.